The rows below give T cell receptor beta chains drawn from one sample of a study of metastatic and nonmetastatic thyroid tumors. TCRdb reprocessed the PCR reads via MiXCR. The sample lists 7,500 to 9,500 clones, 20% to 30% occurring once. Input material: tumor tissue. All receptors derive from a female donor with papillary thyroid cancer or a benign thyroid nodule (not recorded which). Some clones in this sample may be carry-over from other donors' samples. CDR3s include the opening cysteine and the closing phenylalanine or tryptophan. A D gene is named only where the DNA matches it firmly. Some rows mark clone size as missing; the rest say once, few, many or name a class of expanded clone.

j_call clone_size v_call d_call cdr3_nt cdr3_aa
TRBJ1-2 few TRBV12-3/TRBV12-4 TRBD1 TGTGCCAGCAGTTTCACAGGGGACAGCTATGGCTACACCTTC CASSFTGDSYGYTF
TRBJ2-1 many TRBV9 NA TGTGCCAGCAGCGTAGCCTCGGGACCGTACAATGAGCAGTTCTTC CASSVASGPYNEQFF
TRBJ2-7 NA TRBV2 NA TGTGCCAGTGGGACATCACCCTACGAGCAGTACTTC CASGTSPYEQYF
TRBJ2-1 few TRBV6-1 TRBD2 TGTGCCAGCAGTTCGATAGCGGGCTCCTACAATGAGCAGTTCTTC CASSSIAGSYNEQFF
TRBJ2-3 medium-sized TRBV28 TRBD1 TGTGCCAGCAGCCTAACAGGGGAAGGGACAGATACGCAGTATTTT CASSLTGEGTDTQYF
TRBJ2-3 NA TRBV10-3 TRBD2 TGTGCCATCAGCGGAACTAGCGGGAGGGCAGAAGCAGATACGCAGTATTTT CAISGTSGRAEADTQYF
TRBJ1-5 NA TRBV10-1 NA TGCGCCAGCAGTGAATCCCCTAAGGGGAGTTGGCCCCAGCATTTT CASSESPKGSWPQHF
TRBJ2-6 NA TRBV5-1 NA TGCGCCACCAAGAGCTACTCTGGGGCCAACGTCCTGACTTTC CATKSYSGANVLTF
TRBJ2-7 NA TRBV20-1 TRBD1 TGCAGTGCCGGGACAGGGGGAACCTACGAGCAGTACTTC CSAGTGGTYEQYF
TRBJ2-2 NA TRBV27 NA TGTGCCAGCAGTTTATCGATAGGGGGCACCGGGGAGCTGTTTTTT CASSLSIGGTGELFF
TRBJ2-6 many TRBV4-2 TRBD2 TGTGCCAGCAGCCAACTTAGCGGGGGGCCTCCCTCTGGGGCCAACGTCCTGACTTTC CASSQLSGGPPSGANVLTF
TRBJ2-7 NA TRBV19 NA TGTGCCAGTAGACAGGGACACTTATACGAGCAGTACTTC CASRQGHLYEQYF
TRBJ2-3 NA TRBV11-2 NA TGTGCCAGCAGCTCGGTCCTAGGGGCAGATACGCAGTATTTT CASSSVLGADTQYF
TRBJ2-2 many TRBV9 NA TGTGCCAGCAGCGTAGTCCCGGGGCGGGACACCGGGGAGCTGTTTTTT CASSVVPGRDTGELFF
TRBJ1-2 few TRBV6-1 NA TGTGCCAGCAGTGACAGGGGAAGATATGGCTACACCTTC CASSDRGRYGYTF
TRBJ1-5 many TRBV20-1 NA TGCAGTGCTAGGGACAAGAGCAATCAGCCCCAGCATTTT CSARDKSNQPQHF
TRBJ2-3 many TRBV11-2 NA TGTGCCAGCAGCTTTTTGTCGGGCACAGATACGCAGTATTTT CASSFLSGTDTQYF
TRBJ1-2 NA TRBV28 TRBD1 TGTGCCAGCAGCACGACAGGGGGTATGAGCGGCTACACCTTC CASSTTGGMSGYTF
TRBJ1-1 NA TRBV5-1 NA TGCGCCAGCAGCTTGGGGGCAGGACGCCTTCTGAAGGACACTGAAGCTTTCTTT CASSLGAGRLLKDTEAFF
TRBJ1-6 NA TRBV6-1 NA TGTGCCAGCAGTGAAGCGGGACTCCGCCACCAAGATTCACCCCTCCACTTT CASSEAGLRHQDSPLHF
TRBJ2-7 many TRBV3-1 NA TGTGCCAGCAGCCATCCGACAGGCGCGCCCTACGAGCAGTACTTC CASSHPTGAPYEQYF
TRBJ2-7 NA TRBV6-1 NA TGTGCCAGCAAGCAGGGATCCTACGAGCAGTACTTC CASKQGSYEQYF
TRBJ2-1 many TRBV20-1 TRBD2 TGCAGTGCTAGAGGGTGGACTAGCGAGAAATACAATGAGCAGTTCTTC CSARGWTSEKYNEQFF
TRBJ1-2 NA TRBV11-2 TRBD1 TGTGCCAGCAGCAGAGAGACAGGGAGAAACTATGGCTACACCTTC CASSRETGRNYGYTF
TRBJ1-1 NA TRBV6-2/TRBV6-3 NA TGTGCCAGCATTCATAGTACAGAAGCTTTCTTT CASIHSTEAFF
TRBJ2-7 many TRBV9 NA TGTGCCAGCAGCGTAGACCCTTCTCAGGGTTACGAGCAGTACTTC CASSVDPSQGYEQYF
TRBJ2-7 many TRBV11-2 NA TGTGCCAGCAGCCCCCGACAGGACTCCTACGAGCAGTACTTC CASSPRQDSYEQYF
TRBJ1-2 medium-sized TRBV27 TRBD1 TGTGCCAGCAGGCGGGACAGAGCTAACTATGGCTACACCTTC CASRRDRANYGYTF
TRBJ2-1 NA TRBV11-1 NA TGTTCCAGCAGCCCGTCCGATGGATATGATTATGAGCAGTTCTTC CSSSPSDGYDYEQFF
TRBJ2-7 few TRBV5-1 NA TGCGCCAGCAGCACTGAAGGGGATCCCTCCTACGAGCAGTACTTC CASSTEGDPSYEQYF
TRBJ2-7 once TRBV20-1 TRBD2 TGCAGTGCTAGAGATCTGGGGGAGGGCCGCGCCTACGAGCAGTACTTC CSARDLGEGRAYEQYF
TRBJ1-1 many TRBV9 NA TGTGCCAGCAGCGTAGAGCGCACCGGAAACACTGAAGCTTTCTTT CASSVERTGNTEAFF
TRBJ2-7 many TRBV30 NA TGTGCCTGGACCGTCTGGGGGGTTCAGGGCTCCTACGAGCAGTACTTC CAWTVWGVQGSYEQYF
TRBJ2-7 medium-sized TRBV28 TRBD2 TGTGCCAGCAGTTTTTTAGGGACTAGCGGGACCACCTCGATTGAGCAGTACTTC CASSFLGTSGTTSIEQYF
TRBJ2-7 few TRBV27 TRBD2 TGTGCCAGCAGTTCCCTAGCGGGGAGGCCCCCCTCGTGGTACTTC CASSSLAGRPPSWYF
TRBJ2-6 many TRBV12-3/TRBV12-4 NA TGTGCCAGCAGTTTGGTCGGGACGGGAGCCCGATCTGGGGCCAACGTCCTGACTTTC CASSLVGTGARSGANVLTF
TRBJ2-7 many TRBV7-3 NA TGTGCCAGCAGCTTACAGGCGGGATACGAGCAGTACTTC CASSLQAGYEQYF
TRBJ2-7 many TRBV11-2 NA TGTGCCAGCAGCCGTTCCAACCCTCTAGGGAGCACCTACGAGCAGTACTTC CASSRSNPLGSTYEQYF
TRBJ2-1 NA TRBV11-2 TRBD2 TGTGCCAGCAGCTTAGAACTAGCGGGGGAGGGGTCCTACAATGAGCAGTTCTTC CASSLELAGEGSYNEQFF
TRBJ2-7 many TRBV9 TRBD2 TGTGCCAGCAGCGTAGGGGGGGGCGAGCAGTACTTC CASSVGGGEQYF
TRBJ2-2 many TRBV5-6 NA TGTGCCAGCAGCCGAGGGGAGTTGAGCACCGGGGAGCTGTTTTTT CASSRGELSTGELFF
TRBJ1-1 few TRBV28 TRBD1 TGTGCCGTACAGGGGCGGCCTGAAGCTTTCTTT CAVQGRPEAFF
TRBJ2-3 NA TRBV20-1 TRBD1 TGCAGTGCTAGAAGGGGGCAGAAGCAGTATTTT CSARRGQKQYF
TRBJ2-5 many TRBV18 NA TGTGCCAGCTCACCGTGGCAAGAGACCCAGTACTTC CASSPWQETQYF
TRBJ2-5 few TRBV12-3/TRBV12-4 TRBD1 TGTGCCAGCAGGCGACAGGGGCACCCCGGAGAGACCCAGTACTTC CASRRQGHPGETQYF
TRBJ2-7 many TRBV3-1 NA TGTGCCAGCAGCCATGGGGGAGTCTCCTACGAGCAGTACTTC CASSHGGVSYEQYF
TRBJ2-3 NA TRBV11-2 TRBD1 TGTGCCAGCAGCTACACGGACAGGGAAGTTTATACAGATACGCAGTATTTT CASSYTDREVYTDTQYF
TRBJ1-3 NA TRBV6-5 NA TGTGCCAGCAGTTACTCGAGGGATTCTGGAAACACCATATATTTT CASSYSRDSGNTIYF
TRBJ2-5 NA TRBV6-9 TRBD2 TGTGCCAGCAGTTACCGCGGGAGGGAGACCCAGTACTTC CASSYRGRETQYF
TRBJ1-2 medium-sized TRBV19 NA TGTGCCAGTAGAAAACAGGGAGTAGTCGGCTACACCTTC CASRKQGVVGYTF
TRBJ1-2 medium-sized TRBV5-1 TRBD1 TGCGCCAGCAGCTTGGGGGACAGGGACTATGGCTACACCTTC CASSLGDRDYGYTF
TRBJ1-6 NA TRBV28 TRBD1 TGTGCCAGCAGGAAGGACAGGGTCTATTCACCCCTCCACTTT CASRKDRVYSPLHF
TRBJ2-1 few TRBV5-5 NA TGTGCCAGCAGCTTGTCCAGGGCGAACAATGAGCAGTTCTTC CASSLSRANNEQFF
TRBJ2-1 many TRBV4-1 TRBD2 TGCGCCAGCAGCCAAGGGACTAGAACCTGGCCGGGTGAGCAGTTCTTC CASSQGTRTWPGEQFF
TRBJ2-7 few TRBV6-1 TRBD2 TGTGCCCCTGATCCGGGACTAGCGGACCTCTACGAGCAGTACTTC CAPDPGLADLYEQYF
TRBJ2-7 few TRBV3-1 NA TGTGCCAGCAGCCATTACCGGGACCGCTCCTACGAGCAGTACTTC CASSHYRDRSYEQYF